This T cell receptor (beta chain) was documented in a study of blood T cell repertoires in COVID-19. Across the whole study: Samples of COVID-19 (acute and convalescent) were obtained from the United States, Italy and Spain. T cells, B-cell-depleted T cells, or PBMCs provided the cDNA or gDNA that served as material.

CDR1 GTSNPN and CDR2 SVGIG come from the germline V gene (reference sequence). CDR3 length: 13 amino acids. V was shortened by 2 bases and J by 3 bases, with 9 bases between the two germline ends. Per the study methods: Scientists estimated how many nucleated cells there were by amplifying reference gene primers. Only in-frame clones appear in the TCRdb table, and some are missing; sequencing was by immunoSEQ multiplex PCR. V and J calls and clone size are as listed in that table; D and trimming were resolved from the DNA. The data contain roughly 180,000 clones, approximately 77% of them singletons.

V gene TRBV30 combines with J gene TRBJ2-3, with D possibly being TRBD1 (6 bases). The sequenced sample was peripheral blood. The receptor comes from a woman of 80 years or more with active or convalescent COVID-19. For the CDR3, the DNA is TGTGCCTGGAGTAGGGGGAGAACAGATACGCAGTATTTT. Translating gives CAWSRGRTDTQYF.